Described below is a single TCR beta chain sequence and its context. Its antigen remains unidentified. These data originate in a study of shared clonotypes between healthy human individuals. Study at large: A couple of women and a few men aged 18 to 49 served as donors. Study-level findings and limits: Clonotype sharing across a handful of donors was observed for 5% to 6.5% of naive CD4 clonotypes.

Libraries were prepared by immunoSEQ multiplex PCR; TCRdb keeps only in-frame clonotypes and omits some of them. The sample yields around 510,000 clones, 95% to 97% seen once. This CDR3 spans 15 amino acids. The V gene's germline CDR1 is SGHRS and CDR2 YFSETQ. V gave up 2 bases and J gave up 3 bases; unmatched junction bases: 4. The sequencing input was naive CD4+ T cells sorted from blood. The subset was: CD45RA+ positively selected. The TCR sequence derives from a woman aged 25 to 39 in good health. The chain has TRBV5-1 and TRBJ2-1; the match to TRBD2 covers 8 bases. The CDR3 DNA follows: TGCGCCAGCAGCTTAGATAGCGGGATCTACAATGAGCAGTTCTTC. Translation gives CASSLDSGIYNEQFF.